The T cell receptor beta chain under discussion was sequenced for a study of T cells in tuberculosis. Assay: immunoSEQ multiplex PCR; the TCRdb copy retains only in-frame clones and omits some. The table lists 61,000 or so clones, about 86% of them singletons. V lost 4 bases and J lost 0, with 9 bases in between. The CDR3 length is 14 residues. The germline CDR1 and CDR2 sequences are LGHNA and YSLEER. Cells were sorted from thawed PBMC rested overnight and stained with GMM-loaded CD1B tetramer, viability dye and anti-CD3. The lipid loaded on the CD1B tetramers was C32 glucose monomycolate from Rhodococcus equi.

The sequencing input was CD1b-GMM tetramer-negative cells sorted from PBMCs. This sequence originates from an adult woman with latent tuberculosis. The genes are TRBV4-3 and TRBJ1-2, with D hard to call. The chain's CDR3 is CASSRGIANYGYTF. CDR3 nucleotides: TGCGCCAGCAGCCGAGGAATAGCTAACTATGGCTACACCTTC.